The following is a T cell receptor beta chain sequence with its context. Only in-frame clones appear in the TCRdb table, and some are missing; sequencing was by immunoSEQ multiplex PCR. The table includes about 150,000 clones, about 93% detected once. These data originate in a study of control samples from healthy donors and cancer patients. The CDR3 is 17 amino acids. V dropped 5 bases and J dropped 4; count of bases not matched to a gene: 8. Germline V gene sequence: CDR1 WNHNN, CDR2 SYGVQD (reference sequence). The V call is TRBV10-1, the J call TRBJ2-3; 14 nucleotides align to TRBD2. This TCR came from a man over 45 in good health. The sequencing input was blood. In nucleotides, the CDR3 is TGCGCCAGCAGTAAAACCCCGGGACTAGCGGGAGCAGATACGCAGTATTTT. Protein: CASSKTPGLAGADTQYF.